The source of this T cell receptor beta chain is a study of long-term antiretroviral therapy in people with HIV. Findings of the study overall: The study found narrower CDR3 length ranges in HIV repertoires than in controls. Clonal populations expanded prior to ART predominated within the repertoire at all time points.

The run of the v3.0 immunoSEQ assay was at survey level. Researchers set sequencing to target roughly 35,000-55,000 T-cell genomes per sample. Sequencing used immunoSEQ multiplex PCR; TCRdb keeps in-frame clones, though not all of them. The data show tens of thousands of clones, 85% to 90% seen once. Germline CDR1 MNHEY, CDR2 SMNVEV (reference sequence). V shed 6 bases and J shed 4 bases, with 10 bases lying between them. CDR3 length equals 13 residues. This clone was counted once. Its antigen is currently unknown. The starting material was unsorted PBMCs, obtained more than 4.4 years after starting antiretroviral therapy. This receptor was obtained from a man younger than 45 with HIV. The genes are TRBV27 and TRBJ1-3, with D possibly TRBD1 on 5 matching bases. For the CDR3, the DNA is TGTGCCAGCAGCCCCGGGGCCGGAAACACCATATATTTT. This encodes CASSPGAGNTIYF.